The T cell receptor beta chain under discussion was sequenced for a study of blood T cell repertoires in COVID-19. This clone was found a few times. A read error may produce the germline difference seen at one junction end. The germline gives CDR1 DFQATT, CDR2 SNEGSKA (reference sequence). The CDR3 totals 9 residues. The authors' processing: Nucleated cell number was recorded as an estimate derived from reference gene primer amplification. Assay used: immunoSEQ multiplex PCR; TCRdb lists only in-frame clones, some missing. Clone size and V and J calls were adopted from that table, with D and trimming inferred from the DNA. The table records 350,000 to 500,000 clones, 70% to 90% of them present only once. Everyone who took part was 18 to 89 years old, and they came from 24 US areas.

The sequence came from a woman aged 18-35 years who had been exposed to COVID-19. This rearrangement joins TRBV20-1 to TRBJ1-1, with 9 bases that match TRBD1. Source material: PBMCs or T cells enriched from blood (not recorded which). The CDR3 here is CSAGWTGAF. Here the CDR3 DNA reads TGCAGTGCTGGATGGACAGGGGCCTTT.